Shown below are 6 T cell receptor beta chains from a single sample sequenced in a study of shared clonotypes between healthy human individuals. TCRdb's table, derived via immunoSEQ multiplex PCR, lists solely in-frame clones and lacks some. The sample includes 600,000 to 800,000 clones, approximately 72% of them seen just once. Sequencing input: memory CD4+ T cells sorted from blood. Subset meaning: CD45RA-negative fraction. Source of these receptors: a woman aged 25-40 years in good health.

The V and J genes are TRBV4-2 and TRBJ2-3; D not resolved. V shed 0 bases and J shed 4 bases, with 14 bases lying between them. Germline-derived CDR1 and CDR2 are LGHNA and YNFKEQ. CDR3 length: 16 residues. This CDR3 reads CASSQEGSGGPDTQYF. The CDR3 bases are TGTGCCAGCAGCCAAGAGGGCTCTGGTGGTCCAGATACGCAGTATTTT.

This clone came up once. This sequence joins TRBV5-1 and TRBJ1-1, with a possible D match to TRBD1 (5 bases). V lost 7 bases to trimming and J lost 7 bases, with 17 bases between them. Germline V CDR1 and CDR2: SGHRS, YFSETQ. CDR3 size: 13 residues. CDR3 sequence (DNA): TGCGCCAGCGTTGACGTGCGGGGCGGTGAAGCTTTCTTT. Its protein is CASVDVRGGEAFF.

The table lists this clone with a few counts. This sequence joins TRBV4-1 and TRBJ2-2; 10 nucleotides align to TRBD1. Losses at the gene ends were 1 base for V and 0 bases for J; bases not matched to a gene: 5. The V gene's germline CDR1 is MGHRA and CDR2 YSYEKL. The CDR3 spans 18 residues. The CDR3 reads CASSQGPGQGANTGELFF. For the CDR3, the DNA is TGCGCCAGCAGCCAAGGTCCCGGACAGGGGGCGAACACCGGGGAGCTGTTTTTT.

This clone was seen only a few times. The V call is TRBV27, the J call TRBJ1-2, with TRBD1 matching over 8 bases. Trimming cost V 5 bases and J 9 bases; bases outside gene matches: 5. Germline V CDR1 and CDR2: MNHEY, SMNVEV (reference sequence). The CDR3 length is 12 residues. The CDR3 sequence is CASSTGQGSYTF. CDR3 coding DNA: TGTGCCAGCAGTACCGGACAGGGTAGCTACACCTTC.

The chain couples TRBV5-6 to TRBJ2-7; D may match TRBD1 or TRBD2 (6 bases each). CDR3 size: 14 residues. The germline V gene encodes CDR1 SGHDT and CDR2 YYEEEE. V was shortened by 4 bases and J by 0 bases, with 11 bases between the two germline ends. CDR3 coding DNA: TGTGCCAGCAGCCGGAGGGGGTCCTCCTACGAGCAGTACTTC. Translating it yields CASSRRGSSYEQYF.

The V call is TRBV29-1, the J call TRBJ1-3; 7 positions match TRBD1. This CDR3 contains 13 residues. CDR1 is SQVTM, CDR2 ANQGSEA, per germline. J gave up 4 bases and V 7 bases, and 7 bases lay outside the gene matches. The CDR3 region is CSAGTVKGNTIYF. For the CDR3, the DNA is TGCAGCGCTGGGACAGTCAAAGGAAACACCATATATTTT.